This record looks at one TCR beta chain sequence and its context. The antigen is undetermined. This sample is part of a study of cytomegalovirus exposure and HLA in healthy donors. Study context: In terms of ancestry, the Caucasian-associated cluster contained about four fifths of the roughly 400 genotyped donors. Study-level findings and limits: Accurate HLA-A and HLA-B prediction from TCR beta sequences was reported for most subjects. Some highly shared sequence variants likely arose as a pipeline artifact. Most TCR sequences were seen very rarely across donors, but some public TCRs occurred in many.

The primer mix had 60 Vbeta and 13 Jbeta primers. TCRdb's table, derived via immunoSEQ multiplex PCR, lists solely in-frame clones and lacks some. The repertoire includes more than 150,000 clones, less than 80% of them detected once, and around 1.5% sits in the top ten. The J segment lost 6 bases and the V segment lost 5 bases, leaving 6 bases of the junction unmatched. Looked up from germline, CDR1 is SGHVS and CDR2 is FQNEAQ. The CDR3 runs to 15 residues. The receptor was derived from a man between 18 and 29 years old in good health and CMV-seronegative. Sequenced material: PBMCs. The J gene is TRBJ2-2, the V gene TRBV7-8; 10 positions match TRBD2. CDR3 DNA: TGTGCCAGCAGCCCCAGCGGGAGGGTCGCCGGGGAGCTGTTTTTT. Protein sequence: CASSPSGRVAGELFF.